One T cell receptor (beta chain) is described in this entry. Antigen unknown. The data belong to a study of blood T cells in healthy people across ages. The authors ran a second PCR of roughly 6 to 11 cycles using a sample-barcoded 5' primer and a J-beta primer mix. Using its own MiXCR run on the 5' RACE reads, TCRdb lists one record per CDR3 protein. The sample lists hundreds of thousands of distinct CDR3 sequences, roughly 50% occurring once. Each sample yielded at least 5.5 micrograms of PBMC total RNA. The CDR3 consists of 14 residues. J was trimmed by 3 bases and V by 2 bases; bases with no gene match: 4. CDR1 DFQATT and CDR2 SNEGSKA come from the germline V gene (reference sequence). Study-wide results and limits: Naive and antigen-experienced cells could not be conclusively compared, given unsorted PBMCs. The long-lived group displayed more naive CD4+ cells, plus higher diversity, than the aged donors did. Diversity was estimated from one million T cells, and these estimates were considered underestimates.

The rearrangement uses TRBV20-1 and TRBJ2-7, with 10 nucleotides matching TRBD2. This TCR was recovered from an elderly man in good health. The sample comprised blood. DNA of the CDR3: TGCAGTGCTAGAAAAGGACTAGCGGTCTACGAGCAGTACTTC. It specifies CSARKGLAVYEQYF.